The 26 T cell receptor beta chains given below trace back to one sample, sequenced in a study of OX40 agonist ivuxolimab in advanced cancers. Some clones are missing from TCRdb's copy, which holds only in-frame ones; the method was immunoSEQ multiplex PCR. This sample has 55,000 to 65,000 clones, with approximately 90% found just once. The specimen comprised CD4+ or CD8+ T cells sorted from blood, sampled in a trial of the OX40 agonist ivuxolimab. The receptors were gathered from an adult with an advanced solid tumor such as melanoma, head and neck, liver or kidney cancer.

This clone was observed a single time. V is TRBV9 and J is TRBJ1-2; no clear D gene. CDR3 length equals 12 residues. V was clipped by 4 bases and J by 7 bases, with 11 bases between them. From germline, CDR1 is SGDLS and CDR2 YYNGEE. The CDR3 DNA reads TGTGCCAGCAGCAGACAAGACTTTGGCTACACCTTC. Translated: CASSRQDFGYTF.

The chain joins TRBV12-5 to TRBJ2-7; 9 nucleotides align to TRBD1. Germline V CDR1 and CDR2: LGHNT, FRNRAP. J gave up 3 bases and V 6 bases, and 3 bases lay outside the gene matches. This CDR3 contains 13 residues. CDR3 region: CASGPGQGYEQYF. In DNA form, the CDR3 reads TGTGCTAGTGGCCCGGGACAGGGCTACGAGCAGTACTTC.

Turning to this clone: A much larger clone lies a single base off, so this may be a read error. The chain uses TRBV5-6 and TRBJ1-1; D may be TRBD1 (5 bases). The CDR3 runs to 14 residues. Germline V gene lookup returns CDR1 SGHDT and CDR2 YYEEEE. With 2 bases removed from V and 1 base from J, the gap between germline ends came to 9 bases. The CDR3 sequence: CASSFGTGNTEAFF. The CDR3 nucleotides read TGTGCCAGCAGCTTCGGGACGGGGAACACTGAAGCTTTCTTT.

The chain recombines TRBV7-9 with TRBJ1-6; D might be TRBD1 (5 bases). The CDR3 spans 12 residues. Germline assignment: CDR1 SEHNR and CDR2 FQNEAQ (reference sequence). V was trimmed by 6 bases and J by 9 bases, leaving 9 bases between them. The DNA for the CDR3 is TGTGCCAGCAGTAAGGGGAGTTCACCCCTCCACTTT. This encodes CASSKGSSPLHF.

This rearrangement joins TRBV5-4 to TRBJ1-1; 7 nucleotides match TRBD1. Germline trimming cut 5 bases from V and 2 bases from J; bases unmatched to any gene: 3. This CDR3 has 13 residues. CDR1 is SGHNT and CDR2 is YYREEE in the germline V gene (reference sequence). The CDR3 loop reads CASSDRVNTEAFF. Written as DNA, the CDR3 is TGTGCCAGCAGTGACAGGGTAAACACTGAAGCTTTCTTT.

This chain connects TRBV6-1 to TRBJ2-7; D assignment may be TRBD1 or TRBD2 (6 bases each). The CDR3 sequence is 14 residues long. Trimming shortened V by 1 base and J by 3 bases, and 10 bases separated the two germline ends. Germline loops: CDR1 MNHNS, CDR2 SASEGT. In nucleotides, the CDR3 is TGTGCCAGCAGTGAAGTCGGAGGGGGCTACGAGCAGTACTTC. It codes for CASSEVGGGYEQYF.

The J gene is TRBJ2-5, the V gene TRBV4-1; maybe TRBD2 (6 bases). CDR3 size: 17 residues. With 0 bases removed from V and 1 base from J, the gap between germline ends came to 15 bases. From germline, CDR1 is MGHRA and CDR2 YSYEKL. For the CDR3, the DNA is TGCGCCAGCAGCCAAGAATCCCGGGGGTATTCCCAAGAGACCCAGTACTTC. It codes for CASSQESRGYSQETQYF.

The rearrangement uses TRBV27 and TRBJ2-7; TRBD1 matches 9 bases. This CDR3 spans 15 amino acids. The V gene's germline CDR1 is MNHEY and CDR2 SMNVEV (reference sequence). The junction had 6 bases not matched to a gene; V was cut back by 0 bases and J by 6 bases. The CDR3 sequence is CASSLSGTGPGEQYF. For the CDR3, the DNA is TGTGCCAGCAGTTTATCGGGGACAGGGCCTGGCGAGCAGTACTTC.

V is TRBV2 and J is TRBJ1-5; 7 nucleotides match TRBD1. Germline trimming cut 7 bases from V and 3 bases from J; bases unmatched to any gene: 6. CDR3 length equals 14 residues. In germline, CDR1 is SNHLY, CDR2 FYNNEI. The CDR3, as DNA: TGTGCCAGCATCGGGACAGACCCCAATCAGCCCCAGCATTTT. This gives the protein CASIGTDPNQPQHF. The whole variable domain, filled in from reference TRBV2 and TRBJ1-5, reads EPEVTQTPSHQVTQMGQEVILRCVPISNHLYFYWYRQILGQKVEFLVSFYNNEISEKSEIFDDQFSVERPDGSNFTLKIRSTKLEDSAMYFCASIGTDPNQPQHFGDGTRLSIL.

Only one count was recorded for this clone. The chain employs TRBV19 and TRBJ2-3; weak D call: TRBD2 (5 bases). This CDR3 is built from 15 residues. V lost 3 bases to trimming and J lost 4 bases, with 14 bases between them. The germline gives CDR1 LNHDA, CDR2 SQIVND (reference sequence). This chain's CDR3 is CASSMRAATSDTQYF. Here the CDR3 DNA reads TGTGCCAGTAGTATGCGGGCAGCGACTTCAGATACGCAGTATTTT.

The chain employs TRBV9 and TRBJ1-1; 8 nucleotides align to TRBD1. The ends lost 5 bases at V and 4 bases at J; junction bases unmatched: 4. This CDR3 spans 13 amino acids. The V gene's germline CDR1 is SGDLS and CDR2 YYNGEE. The CDR3 coding sequence is TGTGCCAGCAGTCTTACAGGGGGCACTGAAGCTTTCTTT. It is translated as CASSLTGGTEAFF.

The chain uses TRBV10-2 and TRBJ2-5; 7 nucleotides align to TRBD2. Germline V gene sequence: CDR1 WSHSY, CDR2 SAAADI. Germline trimming cut 3 bases from V and 1 base from J; bases unmatched to any gene: 8. The CDR3 extends over 16 amino acids. The CDR3 DNA follows: TGCGCCAGCAGTGATTACCGGGGGGATCCCCAAGAGACCCAGTACTTC. Amino acid sequence: CASSDYRGDPQETQYF.

This clone was seen just once. V usage is TRBV2 and J usage is TRBJ1-2, with D unclear. The V gene's germline CDR1 is SNHLY and CDR2 FYNNEI. This CDR3 has 17 residues. V lost 0 bases and J lost 5, with 19 bases in between. This CDR3 is CASSEAEAEVRLYGYTF. The CDR3 nucleotides are TGTGCCAGCAGTGAAGCAGAGGCAGAAGTACGCCTTTATGGCTACACCTTC. Variable domain in full (rest from reference TRBV2 and TRBJ1-2): EPEVTQTPSHQVTQMGQEVILRCVPISNHLYFYWYRQILGQKVEFLVSFYNNEISEKSEIFDDQFSVERPDGSNFTLKIRSTKLEDSAMYFCASSEAEAEVRLYGYTFGSGTRLTVV.

V is TRBV7-5 and J is TRBJ1-5; TRBD1 reflects the table's D call only, with no check against the DNA. TRBV7-5 is a listed pseudogene. This CDR3 region has 16 residues. CDR3 bases: TGTGTCAGAAGCTTAGTTTCAGGGAATAGCAATCAGCCCCAGCATTTT. As protein: CVRSLVSGNSNQPQHF.

This clone was counted a single time. The chain employs TRBV4-1 and TRBJ2-1, with D maybe TRBD2 (5 bases). Trimming took off 0 bases at V and 2 bases at J, with 8 bases between the two ends. There are 15 residues in the CDR3. Germline V lookup: CDR1 MGHRA, CDR2 YSYEKL. CDR3 nucleotide sequence: TGCGCCAGCAGCCAAGAACCCGGGGCCTACAATGAGCAGTTCTTC. Residues: CASSQEPGAYNEQFF.

This chain connects TRBV29-1 to TRBJ2-7; 10 nucleotides align to TRBD1. Germline CDR1 reads SQVTM; CDR2 reads ANQGSEA. With V trimmed by 4 bases and J by 3 bases, 9 bases remained unmatched. The CDR3 extends over 15 amino acids. CDR3 in amino acids: CSVAGTGEIDYEQYF. The CDR3 DNA reads as TGCAGCGTTGCCGGGACAGGGGAAATAGACTACGAGCAGTACTTC.

The chain recombines TRBV7-2 with TRBJ1-1; D remains ambiguous. The germline gives CDR1 SGHTA, CDR2 FQGNSA. The CDR3 is 13 residues long. The V end was cut by 1 base, the J end by 2 bases, with 5 bases between. Here the CDR3 reads CASSLEGNTEAFF. For the CDR3, the DNA is TGTGCCAGCAGCTTAGAGGGTAACACTGAAGCTTTCTTT.

V is TRBV19 and J is TRBJ1-1; 8 nucleotides align to TRBD1. V lost 2 bases to trimming and J lost 4 bases; unmatched junction nucleotides: 3. The CDR3 consists of 14 residues. Per the germline V gene, CDR1 is LNHDA and CDR2 is SQIVND (reference sequence). The CDR3 loop is CASSIQGAATEAFF. CDR3 sequence (DNA): TGTGCCAGTAGTATACAGGGGGCCGCCACTGAAGCTTTCTTT.

The CDR3 bases are TGTGCCAGCAGCTTGGAGGACGGCTACGAGCAGTACTTC. Encoded protein: CASSLEDGYEQYF. The chain employs TRBV5-5 and TRBJ2-7; D is unresolved. The germline V gene encodes CDR1 SGHKS and CDR2 YYEKEE (reference sequence). The CDR3 runs 13 residues. The germline V and J ends were trimmed by 0 bases and 3 bases, with 7 bases remaining between them.

The rearrangement links TRBV5-4 to TRBJ2-7; 11 bases are shared with TRBD2. CDR3 length: 13 residues. Germline CDR1 is SGHNT and CDR2 is YYREEE (reference sequence). V lost 1 base and J lost 7; bases outside the gene matches: 1. CDR3 loop: CASSLTSGSEQYF. The CDR3 bases are TGTGCCAGCAGCTTGACTAGCGGGAGTGAGCAGTACTTC.

This chain links TRBV15 with TRBJ2-5, with a weak D call TRBD2 (5 bases). This CDR3 contains 14 residues. Deletions cut 0 bases from V and 5 bases from J, with 10 bases between. The germline CDR1 and CDR2 sequences are LNHNV and YYDKDF (reference sequence). The CDR3 region has the DNA TGTGCCACCAGCAGAGATGCGGGTTTGGAGACCCAGTACTTC. This encodes CATSRDAGLETQYF. Full variable domain (missing parts from reference TRBV15 and TRBJ2-5): DAMVIQNPRYQVTQFGKPVTLSCSQTLNHNVMYWYQQKSSQAPKLLFHYYDKDFNNEADTPDNFQSRRPNTSFCFLDIRSPGLGDTAMYLCATSRDAGLETQYFGPGTRLLVL.

The gene calls are TRBV5-6 and TRBJ1-3; a weak D match, TRBD1 (5 bases). This CDR3 has 14 amino acids. Trimming took off 4 bases at V and 0 bases at J, with 8 bases between the two ends. Germline CDR1 SGHDT, CDR2 YYEEEE. DNA for the CDR3: TGTGCCAGCAGCAGGGGTCTCTCTGGAAACACCATATATTTT. Encoded protein: CASSRGLSGNTIYF.

The chain combines TRBV15 with TRBJ1-5, with 9 positions matching TRBD1. V was pared by 8 bases and J by 4 bases, with 6 bases of the junction left unmatched. CDR1 is LNHNV, CDR2 YYDKDF, per germline (reference sequence). The CDR3 totals 14 residues. In DNA form, the CDR3 reads TGTGCCACCGGGGGACAGGGCCATAATCAGCCCCAGCATTTT. It is translated as CATGGQGHNQPQHF.

The chain is built from TRBV5-4 and TRBJ2-7, with TRBD1 identical over 8 bases. The J segment lost 4 bases and the V segment lost 3 bases, leaving 6 bases of the junction unmatched. This CDR3 is built from 14 residues. Germline CDR1 and CDR2: SGHNT and YYREEE (reference sequence). This chain's CDR3 is CASSSYRGMYEQYF. CDR3 nucleotides: TGTGCCAGCAGCTCCTACAGGGGGATGTACGAGCAGTACTTC.

The chain uses TRBV19 and TRBJ2-3, with 16 bases identical to TRBD2. The V and J ends lost 3 bases and 0 bases, in that order; junction bases with no gene match: 9. Germline lookup yields CDR1 LNHDA and CDR2 SQIVND (reference sequence). CDR3 length: 20 amino acids. CDR3 sequence reads: CASSIGTSGGAPLSTDTQYF. DNA of the CDR3: TGTGCCAGTAGTATCGGGACTAGCGGGGGGGCACCACTTAGCACAGATACGCAGTATTTT.

The count of this clone is one. The V call is TRBV5-4, the J call TRBJ2-7; 9 positions agree with TRBD1. J lost 4 bases, V lost 3 bases, and 5 bases had no gene match. The germline CDR1 and CDR2 sequences are SGHNT and YYREEE (reference sequence). This CDR3 spans 14 amino acids. CDR3 bases: TGTGCCAGCAGCTCGGGACAGGGAACGTACGAGCAGTACTTC. The encoded protein is CASSSGQGTYEQYF.